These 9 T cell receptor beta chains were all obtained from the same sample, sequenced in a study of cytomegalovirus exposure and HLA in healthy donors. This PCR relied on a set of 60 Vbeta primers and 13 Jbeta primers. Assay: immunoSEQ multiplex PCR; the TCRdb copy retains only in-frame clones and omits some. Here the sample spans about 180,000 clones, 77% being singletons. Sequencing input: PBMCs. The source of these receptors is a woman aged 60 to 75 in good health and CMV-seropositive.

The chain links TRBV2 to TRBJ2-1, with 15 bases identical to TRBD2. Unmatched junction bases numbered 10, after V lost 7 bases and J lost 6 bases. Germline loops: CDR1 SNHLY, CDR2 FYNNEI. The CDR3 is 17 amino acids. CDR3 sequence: CASTEGLAGGRGNEQFF. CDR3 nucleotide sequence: TGTGCCAGCACCGAGGGACTAGCGGGGGGCCGGGGCAATGAGCAGTTCTTC.

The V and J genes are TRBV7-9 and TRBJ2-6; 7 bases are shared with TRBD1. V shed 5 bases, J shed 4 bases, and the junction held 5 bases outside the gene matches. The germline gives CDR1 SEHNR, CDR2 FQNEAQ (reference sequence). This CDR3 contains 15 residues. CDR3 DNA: TGTGCCAGCAGCCTCGACAGGGACGGGGCCAACGTCCTGACTTTC. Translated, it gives CASSLDRDGANVLTF.

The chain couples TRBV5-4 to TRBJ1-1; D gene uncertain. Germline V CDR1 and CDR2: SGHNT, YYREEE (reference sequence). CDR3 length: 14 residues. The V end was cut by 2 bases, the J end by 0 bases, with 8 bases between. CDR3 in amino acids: CASSFDILNTEAFF. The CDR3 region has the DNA TGTGCCAGCAGCTTTGACATCCTGAACACTGAAGCTTTCTTT.

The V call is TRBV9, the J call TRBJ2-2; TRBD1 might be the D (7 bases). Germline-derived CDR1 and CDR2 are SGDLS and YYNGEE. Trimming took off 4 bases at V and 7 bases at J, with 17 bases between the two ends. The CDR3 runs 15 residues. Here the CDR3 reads CASSLWQGGGGELFF. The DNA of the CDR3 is TGTGCCAGCAGCCTTTGGCAGGGGGGAGGCGGGGAGCTGTTTTTT.

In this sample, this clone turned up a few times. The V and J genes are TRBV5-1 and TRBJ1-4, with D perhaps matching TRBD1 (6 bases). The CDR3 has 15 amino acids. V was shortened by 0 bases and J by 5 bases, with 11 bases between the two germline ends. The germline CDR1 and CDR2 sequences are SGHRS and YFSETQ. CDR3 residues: CASSLARGSNEKLFF. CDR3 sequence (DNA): TGCGCCAGCAGCTTGGCCAGGGGTTCGAATGAAAAACTGTTTTTT.

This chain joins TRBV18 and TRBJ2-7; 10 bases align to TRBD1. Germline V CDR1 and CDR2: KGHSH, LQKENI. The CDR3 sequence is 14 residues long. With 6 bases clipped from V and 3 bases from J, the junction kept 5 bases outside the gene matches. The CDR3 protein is CASSRGTGDYEQYF. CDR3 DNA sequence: TGTGCCAGCTCTCGTGGGACAGGGGACTACGAGCAGTACTTC.

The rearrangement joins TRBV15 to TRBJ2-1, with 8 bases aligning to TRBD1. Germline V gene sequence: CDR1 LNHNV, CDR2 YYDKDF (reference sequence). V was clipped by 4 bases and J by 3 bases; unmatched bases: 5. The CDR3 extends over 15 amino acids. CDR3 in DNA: TGTGCCACCAGCACCCGACAGGGGTACTACAATGAGCAGTTCTTC. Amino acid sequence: CATSTRQGYYNEQFF.

The DNA of the CDR3 is TGTGCCAGCAGCTTACAGGGGGCTTCTTACAATGAGCAGTTCTTC. Its protein product is CASSLQGASYNEQFF. V gene TRBV5-5 combines with J gene TRBJ2-1; 9 positions agree with TRBD1. CDR3 length: 15 amino acids. Germline trimming cut 2 bases from V and 4 bases from J; bases unmatched to any gene: 4. CDR1 and CDR2 from the germline V gene are SGHKS and YYEKEE (reference sequence).

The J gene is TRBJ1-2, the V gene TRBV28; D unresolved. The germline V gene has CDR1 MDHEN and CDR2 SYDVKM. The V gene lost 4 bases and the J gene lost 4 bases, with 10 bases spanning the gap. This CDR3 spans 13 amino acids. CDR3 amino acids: CASSSLGSYGYTF. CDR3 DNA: TGTGCCAGCAGTTCCCTAGGGAGCTATGGCTACACCTTC.